The sample holds one count of the clone carrying this TCR beta chain. Its antigen remains unidentified. This sample is part of a study of shared clonotypes between healthy human individuals. General observations from the study: Only blood was sampled; tissue repertoires likely differ.

Every donor was a Caucasian adult from Nashville, Tennessee. The CDR3 runs to 15 residues. Germline V gene sequence: CDR1 MNHEY, CDR2 SVGAGI. Sequenced by immunoSEQ multiplex PCR; TCRdb stores in-frame clones only, minus some. The table lists around 550,000 clones, about 96% of them singletons. Sequenced material: naive CD4+ T cells sorted from blood. As to subset: CD45RA+ positively selected. V gene TRBV6-5 combines with J gene TRBJ2-5, with TRBD1 identical over 11 bases. The DNA end is a closer match to TRBJ2-7, so the J assignment may be wrong. The source of this sequence is a woman under 40 in good health. In DNA form, the CDR3 reads TGTGCCAGCAGTAAACCTGGGACAGGGGGCTACGAGCAGTACTTC. Translation gives CASSKPGTGGYEQYF.